These 14 T cell receptor beta chains came from one sample sequenced in a study of blood T cell repertoires in COVID-19. Assay: immunoSEQ multiplex PCR; the TCRdb copy retains only in-frame clones and omits some. Of under 300,000 clones listed, about 90% are singletons. Input material: peripheral blood. These receptor sequences come from a middle-aged woman with acute or convalescent COVID-19.

V usage is TRBV19 and J usage is TRBJ2-1, with D tentatively TRBD2 (6 bases). The CDR3 has 12 residues. CDR1 is LNHDA and CDR2 is SQIVND in the germline V gene (reference sequence). V gave up 6 bases and J gave up 3 bases, with 6 bases separating them. CDR3 coding DNA: TGTGCCAGTAGGACTAGCTACAATGAGCAGTTCTTC. As protein: CASRTSYNEQFF.

The CDR3 loop reads CASSPEGVGETQYF. The CDR3 DNA reads TGTGCCAGCAGCCCAGAGGGGGTCGGGGAGACCCAGTACTTC. The V and J genes are TRBV7-9 and TRBJ2-5; D is perhaps TRBD1 (6 bases). Germline CDR1 SEHNR, CDR2 FQNEAQ (reference sequence). Trimming removed 5 bases at V and 5 bases at J, with 15 bases between. The CDR3 sequence is 14 residues long.

In its sample, this clone was seen a few times. The chain uses TRBV7-8 and TRBJ1-4; the match to TRBD1 covers 7 bases. Looked up from germline, CDR1 is SGHVS and CDR2 is FQNEAQ. Trimming took 2 bases from V and 6 from J; bases not matched to a gene: 6. There are 15 residues in the CDR3. CDR3 in amino acids: CASSLSHRGDEKLFF. The CDR3 DNA follows: TGTGCCAGCAGCTTAAGTCACAGGGGAGATGAAAAACTGTTTTTT.

This chain uses TRBV2 with TRBJ1-5; TRBD1 agrees at 7 bases. J lost 3 bases, V lost 3 bases, and 14 bases had no gene match. The germline gives CDR1 SNHLY, CDR2 FYNNEI. The CDR3 consists of 18 residues. CDR3 protein: CASSDSDREATTNQPQHF. The CDR3 DNA reads TGTGCCAGCAGTGATAGCGACAGGGAGGCAACTACCAATCAGCCCCAGCATTTT.

The CDR3 DNA reads as TGTGCCAGCTCACCAACCGCCAGCTCCTATAATTCACCCCTCCACTTT. This gives the protein CASSPTASSYNSPLHF. The rearrangement links TRBV18 to TRBJ1-6; D is undetermined. The germline gives CDR1 KGHSH, CDR2 LQKENI. CDR3 length equals 16 residues. V was cut by 2 bases and J by 0 bases, with 8 bases left in between.

This chain joins TRBV6-5 and TRBJ1-1; D is possibly TRBD1 (5 bases). This CDR3 is 14 amino acids long. Trimming stripped 6 bases from V and 2 bases from J, with 13 bases between. CDR1 is MNHEY, CDR2 SVGAGI, per germline. CDR3 bases: TGTGCCAGCAGGGTCCGACAGAGCAACACTGAAGCTTTCTTT. This codes for CASRVRQSNTEAFF.

This clone was recorded once. The rearrangement joins TRBV3-1 (or the pseudogene TRBV3-2) to TRBJ2-5; TRBD1 matches 12 bases. The length of the CDR3 is 17 residues. Germline-derived CDR1 and CDR2 are LGHDT and YNNKEL (reference sequence). J gave up 2 bases and V 5 bases, and 9 bases lay outside the gene matches. CDR3 in amino acids: CASSDVGTGGPQETQYF. The CDR3, as DNA: TGTGCCAGCAGCGATGTTGGGACAGGGGGCCCGCAAGAGACCCAGTACTTC.

J is TRBJ1-1 and V is TRBV5-6; D not resolved. Trimming removed 2 bases from V and 2 bases from J, with 19 bases in between. The germline gives CDR1 SGHDT, CDR2 YYEEEE. This CDR3 spans 17 amino acids. CDR3 coding DNA: TGTGCCAGCAGCTTCGGTATGTCCGTCGGTCCCAACACTGAAGCTTTCTTT. Protein sequence: CASSFGMSVGPNTEAFF.

This clone was detected only once. Distinct nucleotide sequences in the sample also encode this CDR3. This chain joins TRBV9 and TRBJ2-2, with unresolved D. V was clipped by 4 bases and J by 4 bases, with 5 bases between them. Germline V gene data show CDR1 as SGDLS and CDR2 as YYNGEE. The CDR3 is 12 residues long. The chain's CDR3 is CASSSRTGELFF. CDR3 DNA sequence: TGTGCCAGCAGCTCTCGCACCGGGGAGCTGTTTTTT.

The V and J genes are TRBV4-1 and TRBJ2-1; 9 bases fit TRBD1. The CDR3 has 17 amino acids. J lost 7 bases, V lost 4 bases, and 14 bases had no gene match. The germline CDR1 and CDR2 sequences are MGHRA and YSYEKL. The CDR3 sequence is CASSPTAAQGALNEQFF. CDR3 nucleotides: TGCGCCAGCAGCCCCACCGCGGCACAGGGGGCTTTAAATGAGCAGTTCTTC.

The CDR3 nucleotides are TGTGCCAGCAGTTTACAGGGGACAGATACGCAGTATTTT. Amino acid sequence: CASSLQGTDTQYF. This rearrangement joins TRBV7-9 to TRBJ2-3; 7 bases are a match to TRBD1. The CDR3 has 13 amino acids. With V trimmed by 6 bases and J by 3 bases, 3 bases remained unmatched. Germline V gene data show CDR1 as SEHNR and CDR2 as FQNEAQ (reference sequence).

CDR3 amino acids: CASSLGSGQGSFWRDTIYF. Here the CDR3 DNA reads TGTGCCAGCAGCTTAGGTTCGGGACAGGGCTCCTTTTGGCGGGACACCATATATTTT. The chain combines TRBV7-2 with TRBJ1-3; 9 positions match TRBD1. The V gene end was trimmed by 1 base and the J gene end by 8 bases; junction bases not matched to a gene: 18. Germline CDR1 SGHTA, CDR2 FQGNSA. The CDR3 length is 19 residues.

The chain combines TRBV10-3 with TRBJ2-2; weak D call: TRBD2 (5 bases). Trimming stripped 0 bases from V and 1 base from J, with 9 bases between. CDR3 size: 16 residues. Germline V CDR1 and CDR2: ENHRY, SYGVKD. CDR3 region: CAISESLRGNTGELFF. Written as DNA, the CDR3 is TGTGCCATCAGTGAGTCCCTTCGGGGGAACACCGGGGAGCTGTTTTTT.

The V call is TRBV6-1, the J call TRBJ1-2; tentative D call: TRBD1 (6 bases). Looked up from germline, CDR1 is MNHNS and CDR2 is SASEGT. The CDR3 extends over 15 amino acids. Trimming pared 5 bases from V and 0 bases from J, leaving 13 bases between. The CDR3 coding sequence is TGTGCCAGCAGTTCGCCGGACAGATCTAACTATGGCTACACCTTC. This sequence encodes CASSSPDRSNYGYTF.